Listed here are 16 T cell receptor beta chains from one sample, sequenced in a study of CD8 T cells in Susac syndrome. Reverse transcription of roughly 0.45 to 1 ug RNA used random hexamers. Each CDR3 protein gets one entry after TCRdb re-called the immunoSEQ multiplex PCR reads with MiXCR. Among around 160,000 distinct CDR3 sequences listed, approximately 96% were seen once. Sequencing was done on a sample of CD4+ T cells from PBMCs. The source is a human donor in good health.

The rearrangement links TRBV12-3 or TRBV12-4 to TRBJ2-1; either TRBD1 or TRBD2 may fit D (5 bases each). V was trimmed by 3 bases and J by 2 bases, leaving 11 bases between them. The CDR3 spans 15 residues. The CDR3 DNA is TGTGCCAGCAGTTTTGGGGCCGGGACCTACAATGAGCAGTTCTTC. Amino acids: CASSFGAGTYNEQFF.

V and J are TRBV20-1 and TRBJ1-6; D ambiguous. Germline assignment: CDR1 DFQATT and CDR2 SNEGSKA (reference sequence). The CDR3 extends over 12 amino acids. The V end was cut by 1 base, the J end by 9 bases, with 7 bases between. CDR3 DNA sequence: TGCAGTGCTAGAGTTGCCCGTTCACCCCTCCACTTT. It yields the protein CSARVARSPLHF.

The chain carries TRBV29-1 and TRBJ2-3; 7 bases agree with TRBD2. With 4 bases clipped from V and 4 bases from J, the junction kept 5 bases outside the gene matches. The CDR3 covers 13 residues. CDR1 is SQVTM, CDR2 ANQGSEA, per germline. CDR3 amino acids: CSVGGGNPDTQYF. The CDR3 coding sequence is TGCAGCGTTGGCGGGGGAAATCCAGATACGCAGTATTTT.

The V and J genes are TRBV24-1 and TRBJ2-3; 8 bases agree with TRBD2. J was trimmed by 2 bases and V by 9 bases; bases with no gene match: 6. The CDR3 is 14 residues long. Germline loops: CDR1 KGHDR, CDR2 SFDVKD. In DNA form, the CDR3 reads TGTGCCACCGGGCGGGGGGTCGACACAGATACGCAGTATTTT. Encoded protein: CATGRGVDTDTQYF.

The gene calls are TRBV12-3 or TRBV12-4 and TRBJ2-5, with D uncertain. The V and J ends lost 2 bases and 4 bases respectively, with 8 bases between them. The CDR3 contains 13 residues. The CDR3 protein is CASSLWVRETQYF. CDR3 DNA: TGTGCCAGCAGTTTATGGGTTCGAGAGACCCAGTACTTC.

This clonotype turned up a few times. J is TRBJ2-3 and V is TRBV29-1; 7 bases align to TRBD2. The CDR3 is 12 residues long. The V and J ends lost 3 bases and 6 bases, in that order; junction bases with no gene match: 3. Germline CDR1 reads SQVTM; CDR2 reads ANQGSEA. CDR3 bases: TGCAGCGTTGATGGGGGGGAGGATACGCAGTATTTT. It yields the protein CSVDGGEDTQYF.

The chain recombines TRBV20-1 with TRBJ1-3; TRBD1 is a possible D gene (5 bases). The germline CDR1 and CDR2 sequences are DFQATT and SNEGSKA (reference sequence). V shed 4 bases and J shed 0 bases, with 13 bases lying between them. CDR3 length equals 15 residues. The CDR3 nucleotides read TGCAGTGCTAAGGGACTGCCCCGCTCTGGAAACACCATATATTTT. The encoded protein is CSAKGLPRSGNTIYF.

The V gene is TRBV9, the J gene TRBJ2-1, with 7 bases that match TRBD2. The ends lost 1 base at V and 15 bases at J; junction bases unmatched: 13. CDR1 is SGDLS, CDR2 YYNGEE, per germline. The CDR3 is 14 amino acids. DNA for the CDR3: TGTGCCAGCAGCGTACAGAGCGGGGACCCGAGGCCGTTCTTC. It encodes CASSVQSGDPRPFF.

This chain links TRBV2 with TRBJ1-1; D is unresolved. V lost 2 bases and J lost 1, with 5 bases in between. This CDR3 contains 13 residues. Germline V gene lookup returns CDR1 SNHLY and CDR2 FYNNEI. The CDR3 bases are TGTGCCAGCAGTGAACTGTCGAACACTGAAGCTTTCTTT. Translating it yields CASSELSNTEAFF.

The chain is built from TRBV30 and TRBJ1-5; perhaps TRBD1 as D (5 bases). V was shortened by 4 bases and J by 4 bases, with 8 bases between the two germline ends. The CDR3 extends over 12 amino acids. Germline V gene lookup returns CDR1 GTSNPN and CDR2 SVGIG (reference sequence). CDR3 sequence (DNA): TGTGCCTGGAATCAGGGAAATCAGCCCCAGCATTTT. Its protein product is CAWNQGNQPQHF.

The chain joins TRBV9 to TRBJ1-2; no clear D. Germline CDR1 SGDLS, CDR2 YYNGEE. The V gene lost 3 bases and the J gene lost 6 bases, with 6 bases spanning the gap. This CDR3 is built from 11 residues. The CDR3 reads CASSGADGYTF. CDR3 nucleotide sequence: TGTGCCAGCAGCGGTGCTGATGGCTACACCTTC.

Note on this clonotype: This may arise from a read error, as a much more abundant clone is one base away. This chain joins TRBV2 and TRBJ2-5; no clear D gene. The V gene lost 7 bases and the J gene lost 2 bases, with 5 bases spanning the gap. This CDR3 region has 11 residues. Per the germline V gene, CDR1 is SNHLY and CDR2 is FYNNEI. The CDR3 sequence is CASTLQETQYF. CDR3 DNA sequence: TGTGCCAGCACCTTACAAGAGACCCAGTACTTC.

This clonotype was observed once. The chain combines TRBV11-1 with TRBJ2-3; perhaps D is TRBD1 or TRBD2 (6 bases each). With 4 bases removed from V and 4 bases from J, the gap between germline ends came to 15 bases. Per germline, CDR1 SGHAT and CDR2 FQDESV (reference sequence). The CDR3 covers 15 residues. CDR3 sequence: CASSSDGGRPDTQYF. CDR3 nucleotide sequence: TGTGCCAGCAGCTCCGATGGGGGGCGCCCAGATACGCAGTATTTT.

This chain links TRBV2 with TRBJ2-7; possibly TRBD1 or TRBD2 for D (5 bases each). Germline-derived CDR1 and CDR2 are SNHLY and FYNNEI. The CDR3 is 10 amino acids. Trimming removed 5 bases at V and 13 bases at J, with 12 bases between. The CDR3 reads CASSRGTPYF. In DNA, the CDR3 is TGTGCCAGCAGTCGTGGGACGCCTTACTTC.

This sequence joins TRBV5-4 and TRBJ2-5, with 10 bases identical to TRBD2. Losses at the gene ends were 4 bases for V and 2 bases for J; bases not matched to a gene: 8. Germline CDR1 reads SGHNT; CDR2 reads YYREEE (reference sequence). This CDR3 has 16 residues. Written as DNA, the CDR3 is TGTGCCAGCAGCGCCAATCCTAGCGGGGGTCAAGAGACCCAGTACTTC. Encoded protein: CASSANPSGGQETQYF.

The DNA of the CDR3 is TGCAGTGCTCCCAAGGTTGGCATGAACACTGAAGCTTTCTTT. It yields the protein CSAPKVGMNTEAFF. The rearrangement uses TRBV20-1 and TRBJ1-1; no clear D. Germline V gene sequence: CDR1 DFQATT, CDR2 SNEGSKA (reference sequence). The CDR3 runs 14 residues. The germline V and J ends were trimmed by 5 bases and 0 bases, with 13 bases remaining between them.